This T cell receptor beta chain stems from a study of T cell repertoires in cytomegalovirus infection. Study-wide findings and caveats: Carriers of CMV plus the relevant HLA were identified by cumulative public TCR beta family frequency.

TCRdb recomputed calls from the reads with MiXCR, one row per CDR3 protein. Of 550,000 to 850,000 distinct CDR3 sequences in the sample, 30% to 35% were seen once. This clonotype was seen a few times. What it binds is not known. This specimen was cultured PBMCs, taken from culture after CMV antigen stimulation. The clonotype comes from a human donor in good health (CMV status not recorded). Some clones in this sample may be carry-over from other donors' samples.

The CDR3 DNA sequence: TGCCCCGGGGACTACGAGCAGTACTTC. Amino acid sequence: CPGDYEQYF. V is TRBV5-1 and J is TRBJ2-7, with D possibly matching TRBD2 (5 bases). Germline V gives CDR1 SGHRS, CDR2 YFSETQ. CDR3 length equals 9 residues.